This entry is about one T cell receptor beta chain. Antigen specificity is unknown. The data stem from a study of CD8 T cells in Susac syndrome. On the study more broadly: Active disease was present in 5 or 6 of the sequenced Susac syndrome patients, and remission in roughly eight. Study-wide points: Clonal expansion was not seen in any Susac syndrome CD4+ T cell repertoire.

There are 11 residues in the CDR3. V lost 7 bases to trimming and J lost 1 base, with 7 bases between them. Germline CDR1 SQVTM, CDR2 ANQGSEA. With random hexamers, reverse transcription was performed on roughly 0.5 to 1 ug of RNA. The TCR beta CDR3 was amplified by immunoSEQ multiplex PCR across 54 Vbeta, 13 Jbeta. TCRdb fed the immunoSEQ multiplex PCR reads into MiXCR, producing one record per CDR3 protein. Found here are under 150,000 distinct CDR3 sequences, nearly 97% of them singletons; the top ten hold less than 0.085%. The TEMRA cells underwent FACS enrichment, while the CD8+ and CD4+ T cells underwent negative isolation.

This chain uses TRBV29-1 with TRBJ1-1; D uncertain. This sequence was found in a human donor with Susac syndrome. Specimen: CD4+ T cells from PBMCs. The DNA of the CDR3 is TGCAGCGGTCGTGAGAACACTGAAGCTTTCTTT. This codes for CSGRENTEAFF.